The sequence of this T cell receptor (beta chain) was determined in a study of OX40 agonist ivuxolimab in advanced cancers. Germline-derived CDR1 and CDR2 are MNHEY and SMNVEV (reference sequence). Deletions cut 0 bases from V and 0 bases from J, with 8 bases between. CDR3 length: 15 residues. The method was immunoSEQ multiplex PCR; TCRdb's version includes in-frame clones alone and lacks a portion of them. The sample lists tens of thousands of clones; 80% to 90% were seen once. The sample consisted of CD4+ or CD8+ T cells sorted from blood, taken in a trial of the OX40 agonist ivuxolimab. The chain couples TRBV27 to TRBJ1-1, with a weak D call TRBD1 (5 bases). The origin of this receptor is an adult with an advanced solid tumor such as melanoma, head and neck, liver or kidney cancer. DNA for the CDR3: TGTGCCAGCAGTTTATCGAGACAGTTGAACACTGAAGCTTTCTTT. It encodes CASSLSRQLNTEAFF.